This TCR beta chain was obtained from a study of response to subunit inactivated influenza vaccine. The CDR3 contains 14 residues. Germline V lookup: CDR1 SGHTA, CDR2 FQGNSA. Losses at the gene ends were 3 bases for V and 13 bases for J; bases not matched to a gene: 11. TCRdb independently ran MiXCR on the RT-PCR reads; one entry per CDR3 protein. The sample lists about 520,000 distinct CDR3 sequences, roughly 23% seen once, with 1.9% in the top ten. About this clonotype: Its antigen is undetermined.

Whole-study results and caveats: There was a suggestion from the authors that each seasonal influenza vaccination recruits few new T cells.

The chain has TRBV7-2 and TRBJ2-3, with 9 bases aligning to TRBD2. This sequence was found in a man aged 50 to 59 who received an inactivated influenza vaccine. The material was CD4+ T cells sorted from PBMCs, obtained 4 to 6 days after vaccination. This CDR3 is CASSFLGGRGIKYF. CDR3 nucleotide sequence: TGTGCCAGCAGCTTTTTAGGCGGGAGGGGGATTAAGTATTTT.